This T cell receptor (beta chain) was obtained from a study of OX40 agonist ivuxolimab in advanced cancers. Looking at the study overall: Patients were given ivuxolimab, an antibody that agonizes OX40 (CD134). Recorded diagnoses for dose-escalation patients were hepatocellular carcinoma, melanoma, renal cell or head and neck cancer. Intravenous ivuxolimab at 0.01 to 10 mg/kg was given to patients every 2 weeks. Findings and limits, study-wide: The study found that CD8+ T cells averaged more expanded clones than CD4+.

Some clones are missing from TCRdb's copy, which holds only in-frame ones; the method was immunoSEQ multiplex PCR. The top ten clones hold 6.5% to 9% of a sample with around 50,000 clones, 75% to 80% of them seen once. The germline V gene encodes CDR1 MDHEN and CDR2 SYDVKM. The CDR3 has 12 amino acids. Between the trimmed V and J ends, which lost 8 bases and 7 bases, there was a span of 12 bases. In the case of this clone: The antigen remains undetermined.

The starting material was CD4+ or CD8+ T cells sorted from blood, obtained in a trial of the OX40 agonist ivuxolimab. The V call is TRBV28, the J call TRBJ1-5; D may be TRBD1 (5 bases). The clonotype was recovered from an adult with an advanced solid tumor such as melanoma, head and neck, liver or kidney cancer. CDR3: CASAVQGQPQHF. CDR3 nucleotide sequence: TGTGCCAGCGCTGTGCAGGGACAGCCCCAGCATTTT.